The clone carrying this T cell receptor (beta chain) showed up just once. The antigen remains unidentified. These data originate in a study of glioma-infiltrating T cells after dendritic cell vaccination. TCRdb's table, derived via immunoSEQ multiplex PCR, lists solely in-frame clones and lacks some. The sample includes approximately 92,000 clones, over 80% of them seen just once. This sample's time point: after dendritic cell vaccination, including at tumor progression/relapse. Trimming left V 3 bases short and J 2 bases short, with 16 bases between. Germline-derived CDR1 and CDR2 are MGHRA and YSYEKL. This CDR3 spans 16 amino acids. Findings and limits, study-wide: Patients with more pretreatment TILs had longer time to progression and survival.

The V and J genes are TRBV4-1 and TRBJ1-2; D possibly corresponds to TRBD1 (6 bases). Sequenced material: blood, taken after dendritic cell vaccination. The sequence derives from a human donor with glioblastoma. As DNA, the CDR3 is TGCGCCAGCAGCCACCCCAGGGGAAATACAAACTATGGCTACACCTTC. Translating it yields CASSHPRGNTNYGYTF.